These T cell receptor beta chains were read from a single sample in a study of cytomegalovirus exposure and HLA in healthy donors. Sequencing used immunoSEQ multiplex PCR; TCRdb keeps in-frame clones, though not all of them. Of approximately 170,000 clones listed, approximately 81% are singletons. Material for sequencing was PBMCs. The receptors derive from a male donor in good health and CMV-seronegative. Both conserved end residues are part of each CDR3. Each record gives: clone size, J gene, V gene, D gene, CDR3 DNA, CDR3 protein. A D gene is named only where the DNA matches it firmly. The size of a clone is reported for some rows only, either as once, few or many, or as a class for expanded clones.

size: few
J: TRBJ1-2
V: TRBV5-6
D: TRBD1
DNA: TGTGCCAGCAGCCCCGACAGGGCGGGGTATGGCTACACCTTC
CDR3: CASSPDRAGYGYTF

size: .
J: TRBJ1-6
V: TRBV19
D: TRBD1
DNA: TGTGCCAGTAGTTCGGACAGGGCTAATTCACCCCTCCACTTT
CDR3: CASSSDRANSPLHF

size: .
J: TRBJ2-3
V: TRBV4-3
D: .
DNA: TGCGCCAGCAGCCAAGCCCGGGGAAGAACAGATACGCAGTATTTT
CDR3: CASSQARGRTDTQYF

size: .
J: TRBJ2-3
V: TRBV28
D: .
DNA: TGTGCCAGCAGTTCCGCAGGGTTCACAGATACGCAGTATTTT
CDR3: CASSSAGFTDTQYF

size: .
J: TRBJ2-7
V: TRBV4-1
D: .
DNA: TGCGCCAGCAGCCAAGTGCAGGGAACCGAGCAGTACTTC
CDR3: CASSQVQGTEQYF

size: few
J: TRBJ2-7
V: TRBV4-2
D: .
DNA: TGTGCCAGCAGCCGCTACCGGGAGAACCCCCTCTACGAGCAGTACTTC
CDR3: CASSRYRENPLYEQYF

size: .
J: TRBJ2-3
V: TRBV19
D: TRBD2
DNA: TGTGCCAGTAGTATCGGGACTAGCCCGTATTTT
CDR3: CASSIGTSPYF

size: .
J: TRBJ2-6
V: TRBV5-6
D: .
DNA: TGTGCCAGCAGCTTGGTCGGGTTCTCTGGGGCCAACGTCCTGACTTTC
CDR3: CASSLVGFSGANVLTF

size: .
J: TRBJ2-1
V: TRBV7-2
D: TRBD2
DNA: TGTGCCAGCAGCTTAAGTTCTGGCGGGGGACTTAACAATGAGCAGTTCTTC
CDR3: CASSLSSGGGLNNEQFF

size: .
J: TRBJ1-3
V: TRBV29-1
D: .
DNA: TGCAGCGTACAGGTCCCTAGTTCTGGAAACACCATATATTTT
CDR3: CSVQVPSSGNTIYF

size: .
J: TRBJ2-3
V: TRBV9
D: .
DNA: TGTGCCAGCAGCGTAGATCCCACAGGGCTAGTCACAGATACGCAGTATTTT
CDR3: CASSVDPTGLVTDTQYF

size: few
J: TRBJ1-1
V: TRBV5-4
D: TRBD1
DNA: TGTGCCAGCAGCTTGGTGGACAGGGGAACTGAAGCTTTCTTT
CDR3: CASSLVDRGTEAFF

size: .
J: TRBJ2-2
V: TRBV9
D: TRBD1
DNA: TGTGCCAGCAGCGTAGGCTGGACAGGGAACACCGGGGAGCTGTTTTTT
CDR3: CASSVGWTGNTGELFF

size: .
J: TRBJ2-3
V: TRBV5-6
D: TRBD2
DNA: TGTGCCAGCAGCTTGATTAGCGGGGACCAAGATACGCAGTATTTT
CDR3: CASSLISGDQDTQYF